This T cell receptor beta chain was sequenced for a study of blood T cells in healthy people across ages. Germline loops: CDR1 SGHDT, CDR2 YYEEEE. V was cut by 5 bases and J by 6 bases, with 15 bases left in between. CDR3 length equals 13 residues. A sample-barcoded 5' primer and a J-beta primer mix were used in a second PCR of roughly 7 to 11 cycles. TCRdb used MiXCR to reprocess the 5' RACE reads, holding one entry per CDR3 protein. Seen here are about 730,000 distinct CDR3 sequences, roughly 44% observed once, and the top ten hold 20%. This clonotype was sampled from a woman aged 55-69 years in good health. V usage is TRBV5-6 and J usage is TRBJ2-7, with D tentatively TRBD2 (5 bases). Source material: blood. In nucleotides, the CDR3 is TGTGCCAGCAGACGGACCGGCCGGGGCGAGCAGTACTTC. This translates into CASRRTGRGEQYF.